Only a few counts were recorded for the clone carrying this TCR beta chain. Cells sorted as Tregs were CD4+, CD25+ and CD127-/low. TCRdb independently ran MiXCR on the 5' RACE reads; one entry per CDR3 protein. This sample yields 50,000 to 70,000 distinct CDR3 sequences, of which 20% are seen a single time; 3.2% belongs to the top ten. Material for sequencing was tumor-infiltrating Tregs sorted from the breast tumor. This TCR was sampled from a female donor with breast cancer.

The CDR3 coding sequence is TGTGCCAGCAGCTTCCAGAAACAGCCAAATTCACCCCTCCACTTT. It is translated as CASSFQKQPNSPLHF. The chain employs TRBV7-2 and TRBJ1-6; D remains unclear. Looked up from germline, CDR1 is SGHTA and CDR2 is FQGNSA. This CDR3 has 15 amino acids. V gave up 3 bases and J gave up 7 bases, with 13 bases separating them.